This is a list of T cell receptor beta chains from one sample in a study of regulatory T cells in long-lasting Graves disease. TCRdb re-analysed the multiplex PCR reads in MiXCR, keeping a single row per CDR3 protein. In the table there are more than 350,000 distinct CDR3 sequences, around 14% of which are singletons. These data were also reused for a study on T cells in Graves' hyperthyroidism and ophthalmopathy.

The specimen was peripheral blood mononuclear cells (PBMCs), collected at new diagnosis, from a patient treated with antithyroid drugs. Receptor source: a woman aged 25 to 39 with Graves disease. The CDR3 runs from the conserved cysteine through the conserved F or W. D genes are given only for firm matches. Clone size is given for some rows only: seen once, a few or many times, or a class if the clone is expanded.

V: TRBV7-9; D: TRBD1; J: TRBJ1-5; size: few; CDR3: CASSLVSPGGNSNQPQHF; DNA: TGTGCCAGCAGCTTAGTGTCACCAGGGGGCAACAGCAATCAGCCCCAGCATTTT
V: TRBV6-1; D: -; J: TRBJ2-7; size: -; CDR3: CASTTRQGIEQYF; DNA: TGTGCCAGCACCACTCGTCAGGGAATCGAGCAGTACTTC
V: TRBV20-1; D: -; J: TRBJ2-5; size: many; CDR3: CSAGGGLLETQYF; DNA: TGCAGTGCAGGAGGGGGGTTGTTGGAGACCCAGTACTTC
V: TRBV6-1; D: -; J: TRBJ1-1; size: many; CDR3: CASIVEWDTEAFF; DNA: TGTGCCAGCATCGTGGAATGGGACACTGAAGCTTTCTTT
V: TRBV7-3; D: TRBD2; J: TRBJ2-2; size: many; CDR3: CASSLAGGNTGELFF; DNA: TGTGCCAGCAGCTTGGCGGGAGGGAACACCGGGGAGCTGTTTTTT
V: TRBV3-1; D: TRBD2; J: TRBJ2-7; size: -; CDR3: CASSQDSPGLGKAVYEQYF; DNA: TGTGCCAGCAGCCAAGATTCCCCGGGACTAGGCAAAGCGGTCTACGAGCAGTACTTC
V: TRBV19; D: -; J: TRBJ2-7; size: -; CDR3: CATRDFSYEQYF; DNA: TGTGCCACCCGGGACTTCTCCTACGAGCAGTACTTC
V: TRBV19; D: -; J: TRBJ2-2; size: -; CDR3: CASSVLSLGEGELFF; DNA: TGTGCCAGTAGTGTCCTCTCGCTGGGGGAGGGGGAGCTGTTTTTT
V: TRBV6-5; D: TRBD1; J: TRBJ1-1; size: many; CDR3: CASSYWAGGLNTEAFF; DNA: TGTGCCAGCAGTTACTGGGCAGGGGGCCTAAACACTGAAGCTTTCTTT
V: TRBV5-4; D: -; J: TRBJ1-2; size: few; CDR3: CASSLEGRRADGYTF; DNA: TGTGCCAGCAGCTTGGAGGGACGCAGGGCCGATGGCTACACCTTC
V: TRBV9; D: -; J: TRBJ2-3; size: -; CDR3: CASSNRLLNTDTQYF; DNA: TGTGCCAGCAGCAATCGACTATTAAACACAGATACGCAGTATTTT
V: TRBV15; D: TRBD2; J: TRBJ2-1; size: -; CDR3: CATSGRPGLADNEQFF; DNA: TGTGCCACCAGCGGAAGGCCGGGACTAGCGGATAATGAGCAGTTCTTC
V: TRBV7-9; D: -; J: TRBJ2-1; size: -; CDR3: CASSPQRSLYNEQFF; DNA: TGTGCCAGCAGTCCCCAGCGGAGTCTCTACAATGAGCAGTTCTTC
V: TRBV5-1; D: -; J: TRBJ2-6; size: -; CDR3: CASSQGGISGANVLTF; DNA: TGCGCCAGCAGCCAGGGGGGCATCTCTGGGGCCAACGTCCTGACTTTC
V: TRBV30; D: -; J: TRBJ1-5; size: many; CDR3: CAWGGDRRPQHF; DNA: TGTGCCTGGGGGGGGGACCGACGGCCCCAGCATTTT
V: TRBV7-3; D: TRBD1; J: TRBJ2-2; size: many; CDR3: CASSAQADRVNTGELFF; DNA: TGTGCCAGCAGCGCGCAAGCCGACAGGGTGAACACCGGGGAGCTGTTTTTT
V: TRBV10-3; D: TRBD2; J: TRBJ2-2; size: -; CDR3: CAISPGLAGDTGELFF; DNA: TGTGCCATCAGTCCGGGACTAGCGGGAGACACCGGGGAGCTGTTTTTT
V: TRBV20-1; D: TRBD2; J: TRBJ2-1; size: many; CDR3: CSAPPGLAGGYNEQFF; DNA: TGCAGTGCACCACCGGGACTAGCGGGAGGTTACAATGAGCAGTTCTTC
V: TRBV13; D: -; J: TRBJ2-2; size: -; CDR3: CASSLVSASTGELFF; DNA: TGTGCCAGCAGTTTGGTCAGCGCCAGCACCGGGGAGCTGTTTTTT
V: TRBV20-1; D: -; J: TRBJ1-2; size: many; CDR3: CSARAGALSYGYTF; DNA: TGCAGTGCTAGAGCGGGGGCGCTGAGCTATGGCTACACCTTC
V: TRBV7-9; D: TRBD2; J: TRBJ2-1; size: many; CDR3: CASSRVAGDPYNEQFF; DNA: TGTGCCAGCAGCCGAGTAGCGGGAGATCCCTACAATGAGCAGTTCTTC